Included here is one T cell receptor (beta chain) sequence, with context. The record originates from a study of control samples from healthy donors and cancer patients. The CDR3 has 15 residues. Germline trimming cut 6 bases from V and 3 bases from J; bases unmatched to any gene: 5. The germline V gene has CDR1 MNHEY and CDR2 SMNVEV (reference sequence). Profiling relied on immunoSEQ multiplex PCR, and the TCRdb table lists in-frame clones only, not all of them. The sample has around 130,000 clones, nearly 90% seen once. The TCR comes from a man between 45 and 60 years old in good health. This chain uses TRBV27 with TRBJ2-2; 9 bases match TRBD2. Input material: blood. Here the CDR3 DNA reads TGTGCCAGCAGAGTTAGCGGGGGACACACCGGGGAGCTGTTTTTT. This encodes CASRVSGGHTGELFF.